Following are 2 T cell receptor beta chains from one sample sequenced in a study of T cells after yellow fever vaccination. TCRdb ran MiXCR on the 5' RACE reads and lists one entry per CDR3 protein. In the table there are about 140,000 distinct CDR3 sequences, 7.7% of which are singletons. Sample: CD4+ T cells sorted from PBMCs, taken 5 days after the yellow fever booster vaccination. These receptors came from a man younger than 45 who received the YFV17D yellow fever vaccine.

The sample holds many counts of this clonotype. The V call is TRBV11-2, the J call TRBJ1-1; D is possibly TRBD1 (6 bases). There are 13 residues in the CDR3. V shed 1 base and J shed 11 bases, with 14 bases lying between them. CDR1 is SGHAT, CDR2 FQNNGV, per germline. The CDR3 DNA reads as TGTGCCAGCAGCTTAGTAACAGGGATTTCGGCTTTCTTT. Its translation is CASSLVTGISAFF.

This chain links TRBV20-1 with TRBJ2-7, with 8 bases lining up with TRBD2. V lost 6 bases to trimming and J lost 5 bases; unmatched junction nucleotides: 15. This CDR3 is built from 15 residues. Germline CDR1 DFQATT, CDR2 SNEGSKA (reference sequence). The CDR3 here is CSASLLSGSIHEQYF. The DNA for the CDR3 is TGCAGTGCCAGTCTCCTCAGCGGGAGTATCCACGAGCAGTACTTC.